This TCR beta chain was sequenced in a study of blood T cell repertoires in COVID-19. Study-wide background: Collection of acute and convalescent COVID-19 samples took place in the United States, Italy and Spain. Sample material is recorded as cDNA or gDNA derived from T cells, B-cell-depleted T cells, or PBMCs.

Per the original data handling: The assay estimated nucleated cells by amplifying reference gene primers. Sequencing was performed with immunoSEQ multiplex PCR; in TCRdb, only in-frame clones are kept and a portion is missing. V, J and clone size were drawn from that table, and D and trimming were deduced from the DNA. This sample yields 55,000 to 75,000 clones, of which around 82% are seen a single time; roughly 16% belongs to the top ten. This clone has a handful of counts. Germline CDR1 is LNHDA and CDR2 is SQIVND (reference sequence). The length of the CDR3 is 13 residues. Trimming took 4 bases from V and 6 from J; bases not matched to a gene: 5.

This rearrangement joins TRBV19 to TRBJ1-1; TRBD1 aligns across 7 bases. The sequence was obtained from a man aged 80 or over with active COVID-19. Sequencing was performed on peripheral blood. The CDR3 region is CASSTPTGSEAFF. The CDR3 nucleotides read TGTGCCAGTAGTACCCCGACAGGGTCTGAAGCTTTCTTT.